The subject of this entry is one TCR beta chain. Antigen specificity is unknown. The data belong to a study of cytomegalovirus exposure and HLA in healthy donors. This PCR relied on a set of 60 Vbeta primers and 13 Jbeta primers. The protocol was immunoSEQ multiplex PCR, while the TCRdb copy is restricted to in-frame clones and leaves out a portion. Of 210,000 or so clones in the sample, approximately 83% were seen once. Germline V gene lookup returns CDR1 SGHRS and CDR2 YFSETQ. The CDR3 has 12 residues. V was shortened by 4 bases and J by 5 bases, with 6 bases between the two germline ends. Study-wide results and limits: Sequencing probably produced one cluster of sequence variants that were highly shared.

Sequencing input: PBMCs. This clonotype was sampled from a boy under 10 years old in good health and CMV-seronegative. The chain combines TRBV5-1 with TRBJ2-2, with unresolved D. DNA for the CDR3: TGCGCCAGCAGCCAGGATACCGGGGAGCTGTTTTTT. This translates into CASSQDTGELFF.